The source of this TCR beta chain is a study of OX40 agonist ivuxolimab in advanced cancers. Overall study findings and caveats: The study found among the lowest clonal expansion in partial responders at 0.1-3.0 mg/kg. Mean expanded clone counts were higher in CD8+ than CD4+ T cells.

The protocol was immunoSEQ multiplex PCR, while the TCRdb copy is restricted to in-frame clones and leaves out a portion. The sample yields over 50,000 clones, 89% seen once. Trimming cost V 2 bases and J 6 bases, with 9 bases left between them. This CDR3 is 13 amino acids long. Germline CDR1 and CDR2: SGHVS and FNYEAQ. Notes on this clone: Its target is unknown.

This receptor was taken from an adult with an advanced solid tumor such as melanoma, head and neck, liver or kidney cancer. The specimen comprised CD4+ or CD8+ T cells sorted from blood, sampled in a trial of the OX40 agonist ivuxolimab. The rearrangement links TRBV7-6 to TRBJ2-3, with no clear D. The CDR3 reads CASSLILGDTQYF. DNA of the CDR3: TGTGCCAGCAGCTTAATCCTCGGGGATACGCAGTATTTT.